The 5 T cell receptor beta chains reported below all come from one sample, sequenced in a study of blood T cell repertoires in COVID-19. The data were produced by immunoSEQ multiplex PCR, yet TCRdb's version contains in-frame clones alone and is incomplete. The repertoire includes approximately 110,000 clones, roughly nine tenths of them detected once, and about 30% sits in the top ten. The source material was peripheral blood. These receptors all stem from a woman of 80 years or more with acute or convalescent COVID-19.

The gene calls are TRBV27 and TRBJ1-4; TRBD1 aligns across 7 bases. The CDR3 is made up of 18 amino acids. Germline V lookup: CDR1 MNHEY, CDR2 SMNVEV (reference sequence). Trimming removed 5 bases from V and 0 bases from J; junction bases left unmatched: 12. This CDR3 reads CASSGGRGDSATNEKLFF. The CDR3 DNA reads as TGTGCCAGCAGTGGGGGCAGGGGGGATTCGGCAACTAATGAAAAACTGTTTTTT.

Notes on this clone: One junction end does not reproduce the germline sequence, and a read error may be involved. The rearrangement uses TRBV28 and TRBJ2-7; TRBD1 matches at 7 bases. The CDR3 consists of 13 residues. The germline V gene has CDR1 MDHEN and CDR2 SYDVKM. CDR3 sequence (DNA): TGTGCCAGCAGGCGAGGACAGGTCTACGAGCGGTACTTC. Translation gives CASRRGQVYERYF.

The V and J genes are TRBV12-3 or TRBV12-4 and TRBJ1-5; D gene uncertain. The CDR3 is made up of 13 amino acids. V lost 1 base and J 9 bases, leaving 10 bases between the germline ends. CDR3: CASSLDGAGPQHF. CDR3 coding DNA: TGTGCCAGCAGTTTAGACGGTGCGGGGCCCCAGCATTTT.

The V call is TRBV28, the J call TRBJ1-4, with D tentatively TRBD1 (5 bases). The V gene's germline CDR1 is MDHEN and CDR2 SYDVKM. V was clipped by 6 bases and J by 10 bases, with 27 bases between them. CDR3 length: 17 amino acids. The CDR3 DNA sequence: TGTGCCAGCAGACAAAGAGGCCAGGGTTATCGTTTTGGAAAACTGTTTTTT. This codes for CASRQRGQGYRFGKLFF.

The chain couples TRBV5-1 to TRBJ1-1; the match to TRBD1 covers 9 bases. Trimming took 0 bases from V and 1 from J; bases not matched to a gene: 10. Germline V gene data show CDR1 as SGHRS and CDR2 as YFSETQ. This CDR3 is built from 18 residues. The CDR3 reads CASSLGTGTGSPNTEAFF. CDR3 DNA sequence: TGCGCCAGCAGCTTGGGGACCGGGACAGGGTCCCCGAACACTGAAGCTTTCTTT.